The source of this T cell receptor beta chain is a study of shared clonotypes between healthy human individuals. Per the germline V gene, CDR1 is MNHNY and CDR2 is SVGAGI (reference sequence). CDR3 length: 14 residues. Trimming at V came to 5 bases and at J to 5 bases, leaving 6 bases not matched to a gene. Sequencing used immunoSEQ multiplex PCR; TCRdb keeps in-frame clones, though not all of them. The table has roughly 520,000 clones, roughly 95% seen once. The sample was naive CD4+ T cells sorted from blood. Subset given: CD45RA+ positively selected. The V call is TRBV6-6, the J call TRBJ2-7, with 10 bases that match TRBD2. The TCR originated in a woman in her 30s in good health. The CDR3 coding sequence is TGTGCCAGCAGTGCCTCTAGCGGGAGCAACGAGCAGTACTTC. It translates to CASSASSGSNEQYF.